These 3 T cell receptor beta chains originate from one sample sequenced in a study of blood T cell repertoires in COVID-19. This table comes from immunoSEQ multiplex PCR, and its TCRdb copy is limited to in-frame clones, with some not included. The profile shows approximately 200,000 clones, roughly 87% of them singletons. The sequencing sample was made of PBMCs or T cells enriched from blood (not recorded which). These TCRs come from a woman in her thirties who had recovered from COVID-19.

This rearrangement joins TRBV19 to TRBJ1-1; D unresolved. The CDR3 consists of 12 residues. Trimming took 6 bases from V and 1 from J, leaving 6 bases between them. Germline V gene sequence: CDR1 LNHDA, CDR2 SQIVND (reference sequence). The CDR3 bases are TGTGCCAGTAGGGAGAAGAACACTGAAGCTTTCTTT. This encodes CASREKNTEAFF.

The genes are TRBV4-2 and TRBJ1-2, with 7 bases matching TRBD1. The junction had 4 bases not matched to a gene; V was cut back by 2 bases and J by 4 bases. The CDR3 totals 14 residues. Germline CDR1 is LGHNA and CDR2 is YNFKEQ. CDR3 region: CASSQNSGGYGYTF. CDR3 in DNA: TGTGCCAGCAGCCAAAACTCAGGGGGCTATGGCTACACCTTC.

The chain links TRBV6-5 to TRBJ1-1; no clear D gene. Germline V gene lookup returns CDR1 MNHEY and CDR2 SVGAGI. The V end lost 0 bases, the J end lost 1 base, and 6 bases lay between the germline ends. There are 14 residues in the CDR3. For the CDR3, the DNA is TGTGCCAGCAGTTACTCAGGAGCGAACACTGAAGCTTTCTTT. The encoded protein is CASSYSGANTEAFF.